The 5 T cell receptor beta chains in this list originate from one sample, sequenced in a study of blood T cell repertoires in COVID-19. Measured with immunoSEQ multiplex PCR; TCRdb has only the in-frame clones, and not every one. The sample has 95,000 to 150,000 clones, roughly 90% seen once. The sequencing sample was made of peripheral blood. The receptors stem from a woman aged 55 to 70 with COVID-19, enrolled during active disease.

This chain uses TRBV5-6 with TRBJ2-7, with 9 bases lining up with TRBD1. Germline CDR1 and CDR2: SGHDT and YYEEEE. CDR3 length: 15 amino acids. J lost 8 bases, V lost 1 base, and 10 bases had no gene match. The CDR3 is CASSLRLGTGSKQYF. CDR3 DNA sequence: TGTGCCAGCAGCTTGAGGCTCGGGACAGGGTCGAAGCAGTACTTC.

The chain couples TRBV19 to TRBJ2-5; TRBD2 matches 8 bases. Germline values: CDR1 LNHDA, CDR2 SQIVND (reference sequence). The CDR3 sequence is 15 residues long. V was clipped by 6 bases and J by 2 bases; unmatched bases: 8. CDR3 sequence reads: CASRSIAGNQETQYF. The CDR3, as DNA: TGTGCCAGTAGATCAATAGCGGGGAATCAAGAGACCCAGTACTTC.

The J gene is TRBJ1-2, the V gene TRBV4-3; tentatively, D is TRBD1 (5 bases). The CDR3 sequence is 14 residues long. Germline V gene lookup returns CDR1 LGHNA and CDR2 YSLEER. V was clipped by 1 base and J by 4 bases, with 10 bases between them. CDR3 DNA sequence: TGCGCCAGCAGCCAAGCCAGGGCTACCTATGGCTACACCTTC. This codes for CASSQARATYGYTF.

The chain couples TRBV10-3 to TRBJ2-2; 11 bases are a match to TRBD2. CDR3 length: 17 amino acids. Germline values: CDR1 ENHRY, CDR2 SYGVKD. J gave up 0 bases and V 0 bases, and 0 bases lay outside the gene matches. CDR3 amino acids: CAISESTSGANTGELFF. CDR3 DNA: TGTGCCATCAGTGAGTCGACTAGCGGGGCGAACACCGGGGAGCTGTTTTTT.

The chain employs TRBV7-2 and TRBJ2-7, with 8 bases identical to TRBD2. V lost 1 base, J lost 3 bases, and 8 bases stayed unmatched. The CDR3 is 16 residues long. The V gene's germline CDR1 is SGHTA and CDR2 FQGNSA. The CDR3 bases are TGTGCCAGCAGCTTAGGTTCCGGGGGGGCGGGCTACGAGCAGTACTTC. This sequence encodes CASSLGSGGAGYEQYF.